This is a list of T cell receptor beta chains from one sample in a study of T-cell reconstitution after alpha-beta-depleted transplantation in children. TCRdb reprocessed the PCR reads with MiXCR, giving one entry per CDR3 protein. The sample lists hundreds of thousands of distinct CDR3 sequences; 9.5% to 15% were seen once. The sample was PBMCs from the stem cell graft donor, taken from the stem cell graft. The receptors were gathered from a human donor who donated a stem cell graft to a child with acute lymphoblastic leukemia. Each CDR3 is given without its conserved first and last residue. The D gene is left open where the match is weak. Clone size, where shown, is once, few, many, or a class for clones that have expanded.

j_call	d_call	v_call	clone_size	cdr3_aa
TRBJ1-1	TRBD1	TRBV25-1	many	ASSDRGSEAF
TRBJ1-1	TRBD1	TRBV5-1	many	ASSPQTGYPTEAF
TRBJ1-5	.	TRBV6-1	many	ASSEALGQPQH
TRBJ1-5	TRBD1	TRBV7-2	many	ASSLLGTASNQPQH
TRBJ1-2	.	TRBV29-1	many	SVTKTTVEANYGYT
TRBJ2-3	.	TRBV11-2	many	ASSLGAGGGDTQY
TRBJ2-3	TRBD2	TRBV19	.	ASSLWTSGSTDTQY
TRBJ1-2	TRBD1	TRBV14	many	ASSLGTVYGYT
TRBJ2-1	TRBD1	TRBV5-1	many	ASRSGTGGSYNEQF
TRBJ2-7	TRBD1	TRBV28	many	ASSRGQGNIDEQY
TRBJ2-7	.	TRBV7-6	many	ASSGAGGSSYEQY
TRBJ2-3	.	TRBV9	many	ASSGSGPRTDTQY
TRBJ2-6	.	TRBV7-2	few	ASSSRDLANVLT
TRBJ1-5	.	TRBV27	many	ASSPTQSQPQH
TRBJ2-1	TRBD2	TRBV4-2	many	ASSLSLLAPSYNEQF
TRBJ2-1	TRBD2	TRBV6-4	many	ASSEAGGPSEQF
TRBJ1-1	.	TRBV5-1	many	ASSIRTGSLSEAF